This TCR beta chain was observed in a study of shared clonotypes between healthy human individuals (dated by TCRdb to between 2020 and 2021). Notes on the research overall: Three men and a couple of women, aged 18 to 49 years, made up the cohort. Different laboratories and diverse techniques were used to prepare libraries and sequence TCR repertoires, to increase sequencing depth and limit assay-specific biases. For each donor, three plates each were used for CD4 naive and CD4 memory, two plates were used for CD8 naive, and one plate was used for CD8 memory. Between about 0.85 and 9.5 billion PBMCs per donor were obtained by leukapheresis. Blood TCR repertoires of a handful of healthy adults were deeply sequenced to estimate repertoire size and the extent of clonotype sharing between individuals. Beyond this particular receptor, the publication reports: Clonotypes shared by all four sorted-subset donors showed higher generation probabilities than non-shared clonotypes. Rarefaction of sorted-subset datasets indicated incomplete sequencing despite the large sequencing depth. Across four donors, roughly 5% of naive CD4, roughly 3.3% of naive CD8, under 2.5% of memory CD4, and 0.3% to 0.45% of memory CD8 clonotypes were shared. Naive subsets generally had larger estimated clonotype richness than memory subsets. Because the study included only a small number of donors, the genetic and exposure-history diversity represented was limited. Sampling was restricted to blood, and TCR repertoires in tissues likely differ from the TCR repertoires found in blood. Pairwise subsampling indicated that sequencing depth was expected to affect the degree of clonotype sharing among donors.

Comments on this clone: This receptor's antigen is unknown. No much larger clone exists at a distance of one base, and base qualities are not known.

Donors were healthy HIV-negative adults with no recently reported acute infections or vaccinations. All donors were Caucasian adults living in Nashville, Tennessee, USA. CD8 memory samples were composed of magnetically selected CD45RO+ cells combined with CCR7-negative CD45RA+ effector memory (TemRA) cells. Blood was obtained by leukapheresis, after which PBMCs were separated by Ficoll-Histopaque density gradient centrifugation and cryopreserved in liquid nitrogen vapor phase. Analytical flow cytometry was used to check the purity and quantity of every magnetically sorted T cell population. Each sorted fraction had its genomic DNA isolated and then quantified by UV absorbance on a Nanodrop 2000c. Per the germline V gene, SGHRS is the CDR1 and YFSETQ is the CDR2. Between the V and J ends, shortened by 4 bases and 3 bases respectively, the junction contains 13 bases. From its cysteine to its phenylalanine, the CDR3 spans 14 amino acids. Solely the CDR3 DNA is kept, with 42 bases framed from the first base.

Using the deep immunoSEQ assay, multiplex PCR amplified TCR CDR3 regions from genomic DNA. Extracted genomic DNA from each cell subset was distributed evenly across all wells of several immunoSEQ 96-well plates, and each plate was treated as a replicate. Each replicate PCR for sorted subsets received roughly 200 ng genomic DNA, equal to tens of thousands of T cell genomes. Purified libraries were measured with a Qubit 3.0 fluorometer, size-checked on a Bioanalyzer 2100, and measured again with the KAPA Library Quantification kit. Every immunoSEQ 96-well plate was sequenced on a separate single-read 150-cycle Illumina NextSeq 550 flow cell. On the study's bioinformatics: Because the immunoSEQ output included only junctional sequences and no quality scores, the filtering could not be the same as the filtering used for full-length reads. To assign V/J genes and CDR3, sequences were annotated using PyIR, a Python wrapper for IgBLAST v1.9, with IMGT germline references. Any read was removed if the V/J assignment was weak (E-value above 1e-6), the CDR3 was missing, or the read contained stop codons, out-of-frame junctions, or ambiguous translated residues. V3J clonotypes were defined as sequences sharing an identical inferred V gene, J gene, and CDR3 amino acid sequence. Percentage overlap between repertoires was calculated by dividing the number of shared unique clonotypes by the size of the smaller repertoire. Richness of each repertoire was evaluated using RTK rarefaction, the Chao1 estimator, and Recon v2.1 estimates of unobserved clonotypes. Generation probabilities for all TCRbeta clonotypes obtained by the gDNA method from a handful of donors were computed using OLGA. TCRdb limited this immuneACCESS table to in-frame rearrangements with V and J called. A share of clones is missing; checked studies link under half to unresolved V genes, and the rest is unexplained. V, J and clone size reflect that table, while D and trimming were determined from the DNA. This sample comprises about 690,000 clones, about 90% of them detected only once. In total, the top ten clones hold 34% of the sample.

This receptor was taken from a man aged 18 to 30 in good health. Some clones in this sample may be carry-over from other donors' samples. The chain is encoded by TRBV5-1 joined to TRBJ1-2, and TRBD1 may be the D gene, going by 5 matching bases. Sequencing was carried out using memory CD8+ T cells from PBMCs. This specimen's cell subset or site label, interpreted: CD45RO+ cells pooled with CCR7-negative TemRA cells. The sequenced DNA: TGCGCCAGCAGCCTGGGTCGAGGGGACTATGGCTACACCTTC. This sequence encodes CASSLGRGDYGYTF.